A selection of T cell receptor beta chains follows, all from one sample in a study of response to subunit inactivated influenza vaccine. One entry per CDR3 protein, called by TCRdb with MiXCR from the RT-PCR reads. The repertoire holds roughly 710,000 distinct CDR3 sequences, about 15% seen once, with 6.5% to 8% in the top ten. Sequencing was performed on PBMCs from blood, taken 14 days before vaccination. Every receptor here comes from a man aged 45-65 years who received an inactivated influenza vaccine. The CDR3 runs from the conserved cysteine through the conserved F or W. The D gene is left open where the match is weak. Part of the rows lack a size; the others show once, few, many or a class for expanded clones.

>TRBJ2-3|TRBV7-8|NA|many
TGTGCCAGCAGCTTTACTCGGCATTGGGATACGCAGTATTTT
CASSFTRHWDTQYF
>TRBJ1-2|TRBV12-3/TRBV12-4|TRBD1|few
TGTGCCAGCAGAACAGGGGCAACTCCTGTCTACACCTTC
CASRTGATPVYTF
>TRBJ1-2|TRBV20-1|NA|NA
TGCAGTGTTAGAGACAGCTATCGCTATGGCTACACCTTC
CSVRDSYRYGYTF
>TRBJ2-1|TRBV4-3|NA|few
TGCGCCAGCAGCCAAGCGGTTAGCTCCTACAATGAGCAGTTCTTC
CASSQAVSSYNEQFF
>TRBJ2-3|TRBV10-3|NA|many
TGTGCCATCAGTGAGTCATCGTCGGCTGACAGGCGACTTACGCAGTATTTT
CAISESSSADRRLTQYF
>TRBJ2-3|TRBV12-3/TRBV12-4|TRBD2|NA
TGTGCCAGCAGCGAGGCCACTAGCGGCACAGATACGCAGTATTTT
CASSEATSGTDTQYF
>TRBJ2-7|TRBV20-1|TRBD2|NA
TGCAGTGCTAGACCATTAGCGGGGGAGTACGAGCAGTACTTC
CSARPLAGEYEQYF
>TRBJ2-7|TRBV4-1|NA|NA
TGCGCCAGCAGCCAGTCCGGGGCCGAGCAGTACTTC
CASSQSGAEQYF
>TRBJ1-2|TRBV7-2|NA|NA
TGTGCCAGCAGCCTACCGCTTCTTACGACAGGCGACTATGGCTACACCTTC
CASSLPLLTTGDYGYTF
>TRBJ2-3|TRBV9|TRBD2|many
TGTGCCAGCAGCGCCCTCGGGACTAGTGGAGATACGCAGTATTTT
CASSALGTSGDTQYF
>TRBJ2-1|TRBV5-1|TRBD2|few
TGCGCCAGCAGCTCTTCCCCGGGACTAACTTACAATGAGCAGTTCTTC
CASSSSPGLTYNEQFF
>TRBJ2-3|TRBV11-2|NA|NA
TGTGCCAGCAGCGCCGGGGGCGGGAGAAGCGCAGATACGCAGTATTTT
CASSAGGGRSADTQYF